The following is a T cell receptor (beta chain) sequence with its context. The sample belongs to a study of T cell changes during pregnancy in multiple sclerosis. The CDR3 loop spans 19 amino acids. The junction had 13 bases not matched to a gene; V was cut back by 3 bases and J by 0 bases. Germline V gene lookup returns CDR1 SGHRS and CDR2 YFSETQ. This table comes from immunoSEQ multiplex PCR, and its TCRdb copy is limited to in-frame clones, with some not included. The data show tens of thousands of clones, with approximately 94% seen just once and approximately 0.61% held by the top ten. The sequencing used CD4+ T cells from peripheral blood mononuclear cells, collected in the third trimester of pregnancy. The J gene is TRBJ1-3, the V gene TRBV5-1, with TRBD1 matching over 9 bases. The clonotype was recovered from a female donor with multiple sclerosis, enrolled in a pregnancy study. CDR3 coding DNA: TGCGCCAGCAGCTCGATCGTACAGGGGGCCATATTCTCTGGAAACACCATATATTTT. Translation gives CASSSIVQGAIFSGNTIYF.